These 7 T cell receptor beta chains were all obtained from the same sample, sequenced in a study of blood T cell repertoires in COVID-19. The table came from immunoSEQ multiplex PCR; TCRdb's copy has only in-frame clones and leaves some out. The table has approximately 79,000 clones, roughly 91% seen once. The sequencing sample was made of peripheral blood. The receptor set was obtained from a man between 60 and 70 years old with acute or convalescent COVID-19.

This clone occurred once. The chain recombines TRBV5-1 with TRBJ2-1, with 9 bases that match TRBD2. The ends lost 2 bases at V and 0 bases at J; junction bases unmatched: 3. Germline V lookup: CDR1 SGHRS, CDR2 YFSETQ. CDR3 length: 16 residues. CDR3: CASSFIAGVSYNEQFF. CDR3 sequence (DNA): TGCGCCAGCAGCTTCATAGCGGGAGTCTCCTACAATGAGCAGTTCTTC.

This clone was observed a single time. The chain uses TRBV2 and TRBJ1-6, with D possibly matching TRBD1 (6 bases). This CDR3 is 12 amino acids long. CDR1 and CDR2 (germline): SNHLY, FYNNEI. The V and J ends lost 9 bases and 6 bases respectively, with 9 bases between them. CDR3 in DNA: TGTGCCAGACAGGGTGGTAATTCACCCCTCCACTTT. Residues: CARQGGNSPLHF.

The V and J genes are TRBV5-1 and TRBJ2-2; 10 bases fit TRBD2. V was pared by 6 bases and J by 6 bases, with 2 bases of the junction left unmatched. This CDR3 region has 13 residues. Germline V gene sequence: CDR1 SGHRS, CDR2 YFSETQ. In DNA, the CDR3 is TGCGCCAGCAAGCGGGAGGGGTCCGGGGAGCTGTTTTTT. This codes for CASKREGSGELFF.

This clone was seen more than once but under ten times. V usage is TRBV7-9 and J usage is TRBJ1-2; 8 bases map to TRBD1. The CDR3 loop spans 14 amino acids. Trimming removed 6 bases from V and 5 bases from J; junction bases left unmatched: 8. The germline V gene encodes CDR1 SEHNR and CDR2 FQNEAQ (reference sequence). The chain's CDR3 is CASSQTGEGYGYTF. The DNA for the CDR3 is TGTGCCAGCAGTCAGACAGGGGAGGGGTATGGCTACACCTTC.

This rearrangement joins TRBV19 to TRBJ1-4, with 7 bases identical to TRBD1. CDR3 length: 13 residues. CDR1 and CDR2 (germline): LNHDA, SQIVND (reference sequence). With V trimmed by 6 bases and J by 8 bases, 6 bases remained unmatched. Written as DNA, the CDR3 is TGTGCCAGTAGCCCTCCAGGGGGGGAAAAACTGTTTTTT. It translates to CASSPPGGEKLFF.

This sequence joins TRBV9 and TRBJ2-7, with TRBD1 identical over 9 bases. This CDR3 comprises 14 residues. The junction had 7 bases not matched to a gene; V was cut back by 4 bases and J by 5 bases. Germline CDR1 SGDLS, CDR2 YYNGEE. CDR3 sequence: CASSLWDRAHEQYF. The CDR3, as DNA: TGTGCCAGCAGCTTATGGGACAGGGCCCACGAGCAGTACTTC. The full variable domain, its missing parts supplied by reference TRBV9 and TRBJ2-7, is DSGVTQTPKHLITATGQRVTLRCSPRSGDLSVYWYQQSLDQGLQFLIQYYNGEERAKGNILERFSAQQFPDLHSELNLSSLELGDSALYFCASSLWDRAHEQYFGPGTRLTVT.

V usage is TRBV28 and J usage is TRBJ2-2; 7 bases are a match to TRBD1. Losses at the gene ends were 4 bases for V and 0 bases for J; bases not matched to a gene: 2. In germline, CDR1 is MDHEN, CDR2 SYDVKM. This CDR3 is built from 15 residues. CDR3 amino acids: CASSYRGANTGELFF. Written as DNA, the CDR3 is TGTGCCAGCAGTTACAGGGGCGCGAACACCGGGGAGCTGTTTTTT.